This T cell receptor beta chain stems from a study of T cells of healthy individuals listed by TCRdb under 2018. Library method: 5' RACE. TCRdb names Illumina MiSeq as the instrument used. TCRdb trimmed the raw reads at Q25, called clones with MiXCR and kept productive beta chains. Rows merge per CDR3 protein into single entries with the most common DNA and genes. In all, the sample holds around 98,000 distinct CDR3 sequences, and approximately 15% of those were seen once. The biggest ten clones account for 6.2% of the sample. CDR1 LGHNA and CDR2 YNFKEQ were looked up in the germline V gene. V has 4 bases trimmed and J has 4 bases trimmed; junction bases matching no gene number 6. Including the terminal cysteine and phenylalanine, the CDR3 comprises 14 residues. Of the read, only the CDR3 DNA is kept; its 42 bases are in frame from base 1. This clonotype was picked up many times. Its antigen remains undetermined. Qualities for individual bases were not recorded, and no much larger clone is one base off.

The sequence derives from a human donor in good health. The sequence joins TRBV4-2 to TRBJ2-7; TRBD2 aligns with 8 central bases. Read as DNA, the sequence is TGTGCCAGCAGCCTGGTAGTAGCGGGGTACGAGCAGTACTTC. It translates to CASSLVVAGYEQYF.